The 10 T cell receptor beta chains given below trace back to one sample, sequenced in a study of CD8 T cells in Susac syndrome. Random hexamers were used to reverse transcribe the RNA input (0.5 to 1 ug). A single record per CDR3 protein comes from TCRdb applying MiXCR to the immunoSEQ multiplex PCR reads. The sample contains approximately 190,000 distinct CDR3 sequences, approximately 94% of which appear only once. Sequences were obtained from CD4+ T cells from PBMCs. These receptors were collected from a human donor with Susac syndrome.

The chain employs TRBV5-1 and TRBJ2-7, with a weak D call TRBD1 (6 bases). Germline lookup yields CDR1 SGHRS and CDR2 YFSETQ. This CDR3 is 16 amino acids long. The V end lost 1 base, the J end lost 3 bases, and 17 bases lay between the germline ends. CDR3 coding DNA: TGCGCCAGCAGCTTGAGTGTCGTGGGACACCACTACGAGCAGTACTTC. It encodes CASSLSVVGHHYEQYF.

The count of this clonotype is one. The genes are TRBV5-1 and TRBJ2-5, with 10 bases aligning to TRBD2. V gave up 0 bases and J gave up 1 base; unmatched junction bases: 9. The CDR3 spans 18 residues. Germline assignment: CDR1 SGHRS and CDR2 YFSETQ. The CDR3 protein is CASSLARLAGAVQETQYF. CDR3 coding DNA: TGCGCCAGCAGCTTGGCCCGGCTAGCGGGGGCTGTCCAAGAGACCCAGTACTTC. Together with reference TRBV5-1 and TRBJ2-5, the CDR3 gives the full variable domain: KAGVTQTPRYLIKTRGQQVTLSCSPISGHRSVSWYQQTPGQGLQFLFEYFSETQRNKGNFPGRFSGRQFSNSRSEMNVSTLELGDSALYLCASSLARLAGAVQETQYFGPGTRLLVL.

V gene TRBV27 combines with J gene TRBJ2-7; possibly TRBD2 for D (5 bases). The length of the CDR3 is 15 residues. In germline, CDR1 is MNHEY, CDR2 SMNVEV (reference sequence). With 6 bases removed from V and 0 bases from J, the gap between germline ends came to 15 bases. The CDR3 nucleotides are TGTGCCAGCAGGATGGACTTAAGGAGCTCCTACGAGCAGTACTTC. This encodes CASRMDLRSSYEQYF.

This clonotype was seen once. The chain joins TRBV29-1 to TRBJ1-4; a possible D gene is TRBD1 (6 bases). The V gene's germline CDR1 is SQVTM and CDR2 ANQGSEA. The ends were cut back, 4 bases at V and 5 bases at J, with 14 bases in the middle. The CDR3 covers 14 residues. The CDR3 DNA follows: TGCAGCGTTGCAGATTTAAGGGGGAATGAAAAACTGTTTTTT. It specifies CSVADLRGNEKLFF.

This chain links TRBV30 with TRBJ1-1; D not resolved. The CDR3 runs 12 residues. Trimming removed 2 bases at V and 1 base at J, with 5 bases between. Germline V gene lookup returns CDR1 GTSNPN and CDR2 SVGIG (reference sequence). For the CDR3, the DNA is TGTGCCTGGAGTCCAGGGAACACTGAAGCTTTCTTT. It encodes CAWSPGNTEAFF.

The chain links TRBV15 to TRBJ2-3, with D unresolved. Deletions cut 1 base from V and 0 bases from J, with 8 bases between. The CDR3 sequence is 15 residues long. Germline lookup yields CDR1 LNHNV and CDR2 YYDKDF (reference sequence). The CDR3 is CATSRGTGSTDTQYF. CDR3 coding DNA: TGTGCCACCAGCAGAGGAACGGGCAGCACAGATACGCAGTATTTT.

The V and J genes are TRBV14 and TRBJ2-2, with unresolved D. The V and J ends lost 4 bases and 3 bases respectively, with 3 bases between them. Germline CDR1 SGHDN, CDR2 FVKESK. This CDR3 has 12 amino acids. The CDR3 loop reads CASSPHTGELFF. CDR3 DNA: TGTGCCAGCAGCCCACACACCGGGGAGCTGTTTTTT.

The chain couples TRBV5-1 to TRBJ2-5; TRBD1 aligns across 7 bases. This CDR3 is 17 amino acids long. Germline loops: CDR1 SGHRS, CDR2 YFSETQ. V shed 0 bases and J 2 bases; nucleotides not matched to a gene: 10. The DNA for the CDR3 is TGCGCCAGCAGCTTGGCCCCCGGGACAGTTTCACAAGAGACCCAGTACTTC. Translated, it gives CASSLAPGTVSQETQYF.

This chain joins TRBV6-2 or TRBV6-3 and TRBJ1-1; unclear D gene. The CDR3 is 9 residues long. V was shortened by 8 bases and J by 11 bases, with 9 bases between the two germline ends. Germline loops: CDR1 MNHEY, CDR2 SVGEGT. CDR3 nucleotides: TGTGCCAGCCGGAGCCCGGCTTTCTTT. This translates into CASRSPAFF.

This chain uses TRBV27 with TRBJ2-7; D perhaps matches TRBD2 (6 bases). Germline-derived CDR1 and CDR2 are MNHEY and SMNVEV (reference sequence). The CDR3 has 16 amino acids. Between the trimmed V and J ends, which lost 4 bases and 1 base, there was a span of 17 bases. Here the CDR3 reads CASSSPRGTSSYEQYF. CDR3 in DNA: TGTGCCAGCAGTTCCCCTCGGGGGACTTCGTCCTACGAGCAGTACTTC.